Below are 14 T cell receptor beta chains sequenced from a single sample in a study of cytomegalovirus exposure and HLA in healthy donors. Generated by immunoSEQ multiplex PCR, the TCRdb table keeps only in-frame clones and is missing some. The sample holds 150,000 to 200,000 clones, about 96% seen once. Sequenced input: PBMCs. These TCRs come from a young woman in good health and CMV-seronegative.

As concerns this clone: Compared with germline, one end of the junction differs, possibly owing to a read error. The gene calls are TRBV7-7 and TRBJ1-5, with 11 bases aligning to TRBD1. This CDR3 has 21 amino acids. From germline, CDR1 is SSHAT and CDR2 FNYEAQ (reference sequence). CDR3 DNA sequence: TGTGCTAGCAGCTTCGTTTTCCGGGACAGGGGGAAGGCGAATAGCAATCAGCCCCAGCATTTT. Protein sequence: CASSFVFRDRGKANSNQPQHF.

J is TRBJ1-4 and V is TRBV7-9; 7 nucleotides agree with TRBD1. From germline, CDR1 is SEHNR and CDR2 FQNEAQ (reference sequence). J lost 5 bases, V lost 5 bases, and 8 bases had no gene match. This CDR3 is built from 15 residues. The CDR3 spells CASSLTGTVNEKLFF. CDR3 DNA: TGTGCCAGCAGCCTAACCGGGACAGTAAATGAAAAACTGTTTTTT.

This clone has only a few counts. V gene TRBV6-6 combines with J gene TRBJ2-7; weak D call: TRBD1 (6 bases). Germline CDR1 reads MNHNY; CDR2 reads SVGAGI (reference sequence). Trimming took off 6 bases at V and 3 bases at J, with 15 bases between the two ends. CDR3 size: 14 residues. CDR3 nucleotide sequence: TGTGCCAGCAGGCCAGATACAGGGAACTACGAGCAGTACTTC. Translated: CASRPDTGNYEQYF.

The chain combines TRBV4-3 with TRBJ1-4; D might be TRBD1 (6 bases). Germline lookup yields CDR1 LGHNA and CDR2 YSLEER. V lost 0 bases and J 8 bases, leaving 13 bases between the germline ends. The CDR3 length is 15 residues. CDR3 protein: CASSQEDSLQEKLFF. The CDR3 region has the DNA TGCGCCAGCAGCCAAGAGGACAGCCTTCAAGAAAAACTGTTTTTT.

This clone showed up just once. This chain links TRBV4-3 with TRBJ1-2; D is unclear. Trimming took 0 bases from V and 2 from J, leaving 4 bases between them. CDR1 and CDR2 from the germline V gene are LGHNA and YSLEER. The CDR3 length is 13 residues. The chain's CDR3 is CASSQDRNYGYTF. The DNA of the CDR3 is TGCGCCAGCAGCCAAGATCGGAACTATGGCTACACCTTC.

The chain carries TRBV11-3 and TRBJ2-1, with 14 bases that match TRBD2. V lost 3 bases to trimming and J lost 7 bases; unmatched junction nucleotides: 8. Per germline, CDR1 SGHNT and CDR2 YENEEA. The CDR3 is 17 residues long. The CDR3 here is CASSLGLAGVRANEQFF. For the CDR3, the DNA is TGTGCCAGCAGCTTGGGACTAGCGGGGGTCCGGGCGAATGAGCAGTTCTTC.

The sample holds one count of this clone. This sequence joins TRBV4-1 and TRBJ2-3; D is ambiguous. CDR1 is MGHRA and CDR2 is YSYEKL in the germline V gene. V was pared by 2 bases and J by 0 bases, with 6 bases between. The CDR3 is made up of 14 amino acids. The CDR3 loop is CASSQWLSTDTQYF. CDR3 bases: TGCGCCAGCAGCCAATGGCTTAGCACAGATACGCAGTATTTT.

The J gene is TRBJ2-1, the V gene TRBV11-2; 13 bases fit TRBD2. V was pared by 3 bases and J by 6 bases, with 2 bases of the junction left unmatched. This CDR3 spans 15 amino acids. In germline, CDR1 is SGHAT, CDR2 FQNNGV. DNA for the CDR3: TGTGCCAGCAGCTTCACTAGCGGGGGGGCCAATGAGCAGTTCTTC. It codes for CASSFTSGGANEQFF.

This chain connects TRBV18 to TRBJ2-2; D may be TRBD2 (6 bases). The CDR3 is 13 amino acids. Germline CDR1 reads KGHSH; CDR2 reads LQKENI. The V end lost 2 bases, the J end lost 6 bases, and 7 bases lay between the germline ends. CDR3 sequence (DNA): TGTGCCAGCTCACCAAGACTAGCCGGGGAGCTGTTTTTT. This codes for CASSPRLAGELFF.

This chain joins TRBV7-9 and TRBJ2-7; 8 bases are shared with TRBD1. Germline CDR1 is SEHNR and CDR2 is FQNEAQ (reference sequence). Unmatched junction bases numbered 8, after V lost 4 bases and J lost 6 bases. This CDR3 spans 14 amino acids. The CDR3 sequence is CASSSGTGLGEQYF. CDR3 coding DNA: TGTGCCAGCAGCTCCGGGACAGGTTTAGGCGAGCAGTACTTC.

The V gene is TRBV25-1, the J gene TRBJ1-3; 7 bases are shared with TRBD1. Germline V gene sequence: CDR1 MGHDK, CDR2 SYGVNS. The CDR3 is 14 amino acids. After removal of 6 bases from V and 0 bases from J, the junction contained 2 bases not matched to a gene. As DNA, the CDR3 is TGTGCCAGCAGGAACAGGGGCTCTGGAAACACCATATATTTT. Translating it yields CASRNRGSGNTIYF. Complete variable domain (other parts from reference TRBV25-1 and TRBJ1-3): EADIYQTPRYLVIGTGKKITLECSQTMGHDKMYWYQQDPGMELHLIHYSYGVNSTEKGDLSSESTVSRIRTEHFPLTLESARPSHTSQYLCASRNRGSGNTIYFGEGSWLTVV.

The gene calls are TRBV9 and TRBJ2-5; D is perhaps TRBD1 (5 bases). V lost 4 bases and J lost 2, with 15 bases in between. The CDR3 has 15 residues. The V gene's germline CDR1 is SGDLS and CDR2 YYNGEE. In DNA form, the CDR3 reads TGTGCCAGCAGCTCCTGGGTTCAGGGTCAAGAGACCCAGTACTTC. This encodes CASSSWVQGQETQYF.

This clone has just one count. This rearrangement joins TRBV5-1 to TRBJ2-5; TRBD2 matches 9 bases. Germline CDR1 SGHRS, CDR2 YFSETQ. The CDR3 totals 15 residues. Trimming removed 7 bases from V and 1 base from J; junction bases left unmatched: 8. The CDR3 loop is CASLPAGGPQETQYF. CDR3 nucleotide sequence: TGCGCCAGCCTACCGGCGGGGGGGCCCCAAGAGACCCAGTACTTC.

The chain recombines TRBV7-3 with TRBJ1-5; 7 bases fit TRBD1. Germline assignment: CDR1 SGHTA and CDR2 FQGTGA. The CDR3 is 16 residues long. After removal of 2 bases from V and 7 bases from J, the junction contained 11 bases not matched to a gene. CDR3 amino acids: CASSLPRDSIWQPQHF. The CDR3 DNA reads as TGTGCCAGCAGCTTACCCCGGGACAGCATCTGGCAGCCCCAGCATTTT.